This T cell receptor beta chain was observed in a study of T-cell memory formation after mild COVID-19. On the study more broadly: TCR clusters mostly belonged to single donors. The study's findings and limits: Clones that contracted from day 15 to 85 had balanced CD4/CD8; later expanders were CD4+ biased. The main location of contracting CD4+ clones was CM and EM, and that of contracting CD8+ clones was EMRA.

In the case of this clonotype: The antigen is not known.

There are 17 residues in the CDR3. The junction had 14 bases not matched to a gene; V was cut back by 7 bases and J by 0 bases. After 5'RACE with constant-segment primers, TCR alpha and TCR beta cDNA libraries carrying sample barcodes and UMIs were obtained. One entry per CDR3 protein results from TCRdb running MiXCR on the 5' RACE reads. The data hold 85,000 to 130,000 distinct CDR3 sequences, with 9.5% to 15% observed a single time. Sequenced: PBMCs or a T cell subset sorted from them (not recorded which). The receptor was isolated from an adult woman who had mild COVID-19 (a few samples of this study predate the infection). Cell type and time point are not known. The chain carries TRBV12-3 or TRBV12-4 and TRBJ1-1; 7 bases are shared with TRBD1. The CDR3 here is CASKTQGGVGMNTEAFF. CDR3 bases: TGTGCCAGCAAAACCCAGGGGGGAGTTGGCATGAACACTGAAGCTTTCTTT.